A single sample gave rise to the 28 T cell receptor beta chains below, sequenced in a study of blood T cells in healthy people across ages. With a J-beta primer mix and a sample-barcoded 5' primer, a second PCR ran roughly 7 to 11 cycles. A single record per CDR3 protein comes from TCRdb applying MiXCR to the 5' RACE reads. The sample includes 750,000 to 950,000 distinct CDR3 sequences, about 48% of them seen just once. Specimen: blood. The origin of the receptors is a man aged 80 or over in good health.

This clonotype has a count of ten or more. The CDR3 DNA is TGTGCCAGCAGTTTACGGGGAGGGGATTTGAGGGGCTACACCTTC. Residues: CASSLRGGDLRGYTF. This rearrangement joins TRBV7-2 to TRBJ1-2, with a weak D call TRBD1 (5 bases). The CDR3 loop spans 15 amino acids. From germline, CDR1 is SGHTA and CDR2 FQGNSA. V lost 6 bases, J lost 8 bases, and 22 bases lay in between. Together with reference TRBV7-2 and TRBJ1-2, the CDR3 gives the full variable domain: GAGVSQSPSNKVTEKGKDVELRCDPISGHTALYWYRQSLGQGLEFLIYFQGNSAPDKSGLPSDRFSAERTGGSVSTLTIQRTQQEDSAVYLCASSLRGGDLRGYTFGSGTRLTVV.

V and J are TRBV29-1 and TRBJ1-5; TRBD1 is a possible D gene (6 bases). Germline V lookup: CDR1 SQVTM, CDR2 ANQGSEA. The V and J ends lost 5 bases and 6 bases respectively, with 11 bases between them. There are 12 residues in the CDR3. The CDR3 bases are TGCAGCGTTCGTGGGGGCGTTCAGCCCCAGCATTTT. It is translated as CSVRGGVQPQHF. Full variable domain (missing parts from reference TRBV29-1 and TRBJ1-5): SAVISQKPSRDICQRGTSLTIQCQVDSQVTMMFWYRQQPGQSLTLIATANQGSEATYESGFVIDKFPISRPNLTFSTLTVSNMSPEDSSIYLCSVRGGVQPQHFGDGTRLSIL.

This clonotype has a count of ten or more. This chain links TRBV20-1 with TRBJ1-6; TRBD1 might be the D (5 bases). The CDR3 covers 14 residues. Trimming cost V 6 bases and J 9 bases, with 18 bases left between them. From germline, CDR1 is DFQATT and CDR2 SNEGSKA (reference sequence). CDR3 nucleotides: TGCAGTGCGCCCCCCGGAACGGGGGTTTCACCCCTCCACTTT. Protein product: CSAPPGTGVSPLHF.

This clonotype was seen just once. V gene TRBV9 combines with J gene TRBJ2-1; D is perhaps TRBD1 (6 bases). Germline V gene data show CDR1 as SGDLS and CDR2 as YYNGEE. CDR3 length: 14 amino acids. The V gene lost 4 bases and the J gene lost 9 bases, with 17 bases spanning the gap. CDR3 DNA: TGTGCCAGCAGCCCCCAGGGGTGGCTCAGTGAGCAGTTCTTC. It translates to CASSPQGWLSEQFF.

This clonotype was observed many times. The chain links TRBV29-1 to TRBJ1-2; D is uncertain. CDR3 length equals 12 residues. The V end was cut by 0 bases, the J end by 8 bases, with 10 bases between. Germline CDR1 and CDR2: SQVTM and ANQGSEA. The CDR3 protein is CSVEEGGWGYTF. CDR3 nucleotides: TGCAGCGTTGAAGAGGGAGGATGGGGCTACACCTTC. The full variable domain, completed using reference TRBV29-1 and TRBJ1-2, is SAVISQKPSRDICQRGTSLTIQCQVDSQVTMMFWYRQQPGQSLTLIATANQGSEATYESGFVIDKFPISRPNLTFSTLTVSNMSPEDSSIYLCSVEEGGWGYTFGSGTRLTVV.

This sequence joins TRBV20-1 and TRBJ2-1, with D tentatively TRBD2 (5 bases). Trimming pared 5 bases from V and 5 bases from J, leaving 10 bases between. Germline assignment: CDR1 DFQATT and CDR2 SNEGSKA (reference sequence). The CDR3 is made up of 12 amino acids. CDR3 DNA: TGCAGTGCTCACGGGATTAACAATGAGCAGTTCTTC. Its protein is CSAHGINNEQFF.

In its sample, this clonotype was seen many times. The chain couples TRBV12-3 or TRBV12-4 to TRBJ1-2; tentatively, D is TRBD1 (6 bases). Trimming removed 3 bases at V and 6 bases at J, with 8 bases between. CDR3 length: 12 amino acids. The CDR3 sequence: CASSFTGNGYTF. The CDR3 DNA is TGTGCCAGCAGTTTTACAGGGAATGGCTACACCTTC.

This chain joins TRBV28 and TRBJ2-5; 10 bases line up with TRBD2. CDR1 is MDHEN and CDR2 is SYDVKM in the germline V gene. The CDR3 contains 14 residues. J gave up 4 bases and V 7 bases, and 6 bases lay outside the gene matches. CDR3 sequence: CASKLAGDGETQYF. The CDR3 region has the DNA TGTGCCAGCAAGCTAGCGGGAGATGGAGAGACCCAGTACTTC. Looking up the rest from reference TRBV28 and TRBJ2-5 gives the full variable domain: DVKVTQSSRYLVKRTGEKVFLECVQDMDHENMFWYRQDPGLGLRLIYFSYDVKMKEKGDIPEGYSVSREKKERFSLILESASTNQTSMYLCASKLAGDGETQYFGPGTRLLVL.

The sample holds a few counts of this clonotype. This chain uses TRBV28 with TRBJ2-5; D remains unclear. The J call could be wrong; TRBJ2-7 is a better fit for the DNA end. The CDR3 runs 11 residues. Germline-derived CDR1 and CDR2 are MDHEN and SYDVKM. CDR3 region: CASSFWNEQYF. The DNA for the CDR3 is TGTGCCAGCAGTTTTTGGAACGAGCAGTACTTC.

This chain joins TRBV6-5 and TRBJ2-3; 8 nucleotides agree with TRBD2. The V and J ends lost 5 bases and 14 bases, in that order; junction bases with no gene match: 15. Germline CDR1 and CDR2: MNHEY and SVGAGI. The CDR3 runs to 14 residues. In DNA form, the CDR3 reads TGTGCCAGCAGTCAAGCGGGAGATCATGCGTACGTGTATTTT. Encoded protein: CASSQAGDHAYVYF.

This clonotype was observed at least ten times. The J gene is TRBJ2-7, the V gene TRBV7-2; possibly TRBD2 for D (6 bases). This CDR3 region has 14 residues. Trimming cost V 2 bases and J 7 bases, with 15 bases left between them. The germline CDR1 and CDR2 sequences are SGHTA and FQGNSA. The CDR3: CASSLILAVGEQYF. The CDR3 DNA reads as TGTGCCAGCAGCTTAATACTAGCTGTGGGAGAGCAGTACTTC.

The rearrangement uses TRBV20-1 and TRBJ2-4; D uncertain. The J call may be mistaken, given a closer DNA end match to TRBJ2-7. CDR1 is DFQATT and CDR2 is SNEGSKA in the germline V gene (reference sequence). The CDR3 contains 14 residues. DNA for the CDR3: TGCAGTGCTAGAGATGGAAACAGTGTCTACGAGCAGTACTTC. This sequence encodes CSARDGNSVYEQYF.

Written as DNA, the CDR3 is TGTGCCAGCAGTGACAGCTACAATGAGCAGTACTTC. This encodes CASSDSYNEQYF. V is TRBV4-2 and J is TRBJ2-1, with a possible D match to TRBD1 (5 bases). TRBJ2-7 explains the end of the DNA better; the J call may be wrong. This CDR3 is built from 12 residues. The germline V gene has CDR1 LGHNA and CDR2 YNFKEQ.

The chain joins TRBV24-1 to TRBJ2-3, with D hard to call. There are 12 residues in the CDR3. The V end lost 6 bases, the J end lost 2 bases, and 5 bases lay between the germline ends. CDR1 KGHDR and CDR2 SFDVKD come from the germline V gene. The CDR3 DNA is TGTGCCACCAGTCGGAACACAGATACGCAGTATTTT. Protein: CATSRNTDTQYF.

The chain has TRBV29-1 and TRBJ2-3, with 8 bases lining up with TRBD1. After removal of 1 base from V and 14 bases from J, the junction contained 8 bases not matched to a gene. The CDR3 runs to 12 residues. From germline, CDR1 is SQVTM and CDR2 ANQGSEA. DNA of the CDR3: TGCAGCGTTGAAGCAGGGGGCAAGTACGCGTATTTT. Its protein product is CSVEAGGKYAYF.

The genes are TRBV20-1 and TRBJ1-1; the D is unclear. V dropped 0 bases and J dropped 4 bases, with 9 bases sitting between them. From germline, CDR1 is DFQATT and CDR2 SNEGSKA (reference sequence). CDR3 length: 13 amino acids. The CDR3 sequence: CSARDGVGTEAFF. The CDR3 nucleotides are TGCAGTGCTAGAGATGGAGTGGGCACTGAAGCTTTCTTT.

The sample holds a few counts of this clonotype. The chain links TRBV9 to TRBJ2-1; D could derive from TRBD1 or TRBD2 (7 bases each). The assigned J gene may be wrong: the sequence end matches TRBJ2-7 better. Germline V gene sequence: CDR1 SGDLS, CDR2 YYNGEE. This CDR3 spans 14 amino acids. The CDR3 loop is CASQGGGSYNEQYF. CDR3 bases: TGTGCCAGCCAGGGGGGAGGGTCCTACAATGAGCAGTACTTC.

V usage is TRBV4-1 and J usage is TRBJ2-1; tentatively, D is TRBD2 (6 bases). Germline V gene sequence: CDR1 MGHRA, CDR2 YSYEKL. The CDR3 is 16 amino acids. Trimming stripped 0 bases from V and 1 base from J, with 10 bases between. The CDR3, as DNA: TGCGCCAGCAGCCAAGATGGAGGGGTTTCCTACAATGAGCAGTTCTTC. This encodes CASSQDGGVSYNEQFF.

The chain links TRBV7-3 to TRBJ2-1; 7 bases line up with TRBD1. Trimming at V came to 5 bases and at J to 12 bases, leaving 10 bases not matched to a gene. This CDR3 is built from 13 residues. Germline-derived CDR1 and CDR2 are SGHTA and FQGTGA. This CDR3 is CASSPPEGGRQFF. DNA of the CDR3: TGTGCCAGCAGCCCACCCGAAGGGGGCCGGCAGTTCTTC.

This clonotype has a count of ten or more. V is TRBV6-5 and J is TRBJ2-3; 7 nucleotides align to TRBD1. Germline-derived CDR1 and CDR2 are MNHEY and SVGAGI. V gave up 0 bases and J gave up 2 bases; unmatched junction bases: 2. The CDR3 length is 15 residues. CDR3 amino acids: CASSYSGQYTDTQYF. CDR3 coding DNA: TGTGCCAGCAGTTACTCGGGACAGTACACAGATACGCAGTATTTT.

This chain connects TRBV4-1 to TRBJ2-1, with TRBD2 identical over 11 bases. The CDR3 contains 16 residues. After removal of 5 bases from V and 9 bases from J, the junction contained 12 bases not matched to a gene. Per germline, CDR1 MGHRA and CDR2 YSYEKL. In DNA, the CDR3 is TGCGCCAGCAGCTCGGAGGTAGTAGCGGGAGGGTCTGAGCAGTTCTTC. Translation: CASSSEVVAGGSEQFF.

V gene TRBV20-1 combines with J gene TRBJ2-7; 16 bases match TRBD2. V was pared by 6 bases and J by 3 bases, with 14 bases of the junction left unmatched. The CDR3 loop spans 18 amino acids. CDR1 is DFQATT, CDR2 SNEGSKA, per germline (reference sequence). The CDR3 loop is CSAKVPGLAGGRGYEQYF. The DNA of the CDR3 is TGCAGTGCAAAAGTCCCGGGACTAGCGGGAGGGCGGGGCTACGAGCAGTACTTC.

V usage is TRBV20-1 and J usage is TRBJ2-1; D remains ambiguous. V was cut by 8 bases and J by 10 bases, with 33 bases left in between. This CDR3 has 17 amino acids. Germline V gene lookup returns CDR1 DFQATT and CDR2 SNEGSKA (reference sequence). CDR3 in DNA: TGCAGTCCATTTTCGCCGGTCGGTGCTAGTACTTCGAGGGAGCAGTTCTTC. Protein product: CSPFSPVGASTSREQFF.

In its sample, this clonotype was seen a few times. This chain joins TRBV11-2 and TRBJ2-5, with TRBD1 as a possible D gene (6 bases). The germline V gene has CDR1 SGHAT and CDR2 FQNNGV. The CDR3 has 15 residues. V dropped 5 bases and J dropped 2 bases, with 15 bases sitting between them. CDR3 residues: CASSAGARGQETQYF. In nucleotides, the CDR3 is TGTGCCAGCAGCGCAGGGGCAAGGGGGCAAGAGACCCAGTACTTC.

The chain recombines TRBV20-1 with TRBJ2-4; D perhaps matches TRBD1 (6 bases). The J call is uncertain, as TRBJ2-7 better fits the DNA end. In germline, CDR1 is DFQATT, CDR2 SNEGSKA (reference sequence). The CDR3 runs 12 residues. CDR3 amino acids: CSATGEYYEQYF. The CDR3 region has the DNA TGCAGTGCTACAGGGGAGTACTACGAGCAGTACTTC.

V and J are TRBV28 and TRBJ2-5; 7 bases are a match to TRBD1. Trimming at V came to 3 bases and at J to 5 bases, leaving 9 bases not matched to a gene. Germline V lookup: CDR1 MDHEN, CDR2 SYDVKM. This CDR3 is built from 15 residues. The CDR3 DNA reads as TGTGCCAGCAGTTTCCTCGGGGTAGGGGGCGAGACCCAGTACTTC. Residues: CASSFLGVGGETQYF.

This clonotype came up a few times. CDR3 DNA: TGCAGCGGTCGACAGGGTGGGGATGAGCAGTTCTTC. Translation: CSGRQGGDEQFF. This chain links TRBV29-1 with TRBJ2-1, with TRBD1 matching 7 bases. V was pared by 7 bases and J by 8 bases, with 8 bases of the junction left unmatched. Germline lookup yields CDR1 SQVTM and CDR2 ANQGSEA. The CDR3 loop spans 12 amino acids.

Turning to this clonotype: It may be a read error: a sequence one base away is much more abundant. The chain employs TRBV20-1 and TRBJ2-1; 7 bases line up with TRBD2. Germline V gene lookup returns CDR1 DFQATT and CDR2 SNEGSKA (reference sequence). The CDR3 is made up of 15 amino acids. V shed 3 bases and J 4 bases; nucleotides not matched to a gene: 9. The CDR3 here is CSASSILALYNEQFF. CDR3 nucleotides: TGCAGTGCTAGCTCCATACTAGCGTTATACAATGAGCAGTTCTTC.